A single sample gave rise to the 14 T cell receptor beta chains below, sequenced in a study of T-cell reconstitution after alpha-beta-depleted transplantation in children. The TCRbeta library incorporated unique molecular identifiers. TCRdb re-analysed the PCR reads in MiXCR, keeping a single row per CDR3 protein. This table holds roughly 610,000 distinct CDR3 sequences, over 9.5% found once. The input for sequencing was PBMCs from the stem cell graft donor, taken from the stem cell graft. The source is a human donor who donated a stem cell graft to a child with acute myeloid leukemia.

To note about this clonotype: This may come from a read error, since a much larger clone is one base off. The chain joins TRBV11-2 to TRBJ2-7; no clear D. The CDR3 length is 10 residues. In germline, CDR1 is SGHAT, CDR2 FQNNGV. The V and J ends lost 5 bases and 4 bases respectively, with 3 bases between them. As DNA, the CDR3 is TGTGCCAGCAGCCAATACGAGCAGTACTTC. It yields the protein CASSQYEQYF. Supplemented by reference TRBV11-2 and TRBJ2-7, the full variable domain reads EAGVAQSPRYKIIEKRQSVAFWCNPISGHATLYWYQQILGQGPKLLIQFQNNGVVDDSQLPKDRFSAERLKGVDSTLKIQPAKLEDSAVYLCASSQYEQYFGPGTRLTVT.

This clonotype has ten or more counts. This chain uses TRBV4-2 with TRBJ2-2; D remains unclear. The CDR3 is 15 amino acids. Germline loops: CDR1 LGHNA, CDR2 YNFKEQ. V was trimmed by 0 bases and J by 4 bases, leaving 9 bases between them. In DNA form, the CDR3 reads TGTGCCAGCAGCCAAGAAGGGTCTTTCACCGGGGAGCTGTTTTTT. It is translated as CASSQEGSFTGELFF.

This clonotype showed up just a few times. The chain has TRBV2 and TRBJ2-7; TRBD2 aligns across 10 bases. Germline V gene sequence: CDR1 SNHLY, CDR2 FYNNEI. This CDR3 is built from 16 residues. Unmatched junction bases numbered 12, after V lost 3 bases and J lost 7 bases. The CDR3 protein is CASSDILAGAVFEQYF. The DNA for the CDR3 is TGTGCCAGCAGTGACATTCTAGCGGGAGCCGTCTTTGAGCAGTACTTC.

There are a few counts of this clonotype. CDR3 DNA sequence: TGCAGCGTTGAAGATCCGAGACTAGCGGGAGCTGAGCAGTACTTC. Its protein product is CSVEDPRLAGAEQYF. The chain uses TRBV29-1 and TRBJ2-7; 12 positions agree with TRBD2. Losses at the gene ends were 0 bases for V and 7 bases for J; bases not matched to a gene: 7. CDR3 size: 15 residues. Germline lookup yields CDR1 SQVTM and CDR2 ANQGSEA.

Comments on this clonotype: At one end, the junction sequence differs from germline, possibly due to a read error. The chain is built from TRBV20-1 and TRBJ2-2, with D unclear. The CDR3 is 16 amino acids. From germline, CDR1 is DFQATT and CDR2 SNEGSKA (reference sequence). CDR3 protein: CCARDRSGRVTGELFF. Written as DNA, the CDR3 is TGCTGTGCTAGAGATCGGTCGGGTAGGGTCACCGGGGAGCTGTTTTTT.

The J gene is TRBJ2-3, the V gene TRBV7-3; possible D gene TRBD2, 6 bases. V was pared by 5 bases and J by 4 bases, with 31 bases between. The CDR3 totals 20 residues. The germline V gene encodes CDR1 SGHTA and CDR2 FQGTGA. Here the CDR3 reads CASSPPTRVYPLGTSDTQYF. CDR3 nucleotides: TGTGCCAGCAGCCCACCGACTAGGGTATATCCTTTAGGGACCTCAGATACGCAGTATTTT.

This clonotype has more than one count but fewer than ten. The CDR3 is CASSLQGHETEAFF. CDR3 sequence (DNA): TGCGCCAGCAGCCTCCAGGGGCATGAGACTGAAGCTTTCTTT. This chain uses TRBV5-1 with TRBJ1-1, with D perhaps TRBD1 (6 bases). The germline V gene encodes CDR1 SGHRS and CDR2 YFSETQ. The CDR3 totals 14 residues. The germline V and J ends were trimmed by 4 bases and 5 bases, with 15 bases remaining between them.

The chain combines TRBV6-2 or TRBV6-3 with TRBJ1-2; unclear D gene. The CDR3 extends over 14 amino acids. CDR1 is MNHEY and CDR2 is SVGEGT in the germline V gene. The V end lost 2 bases, the J end lost 4 bases, and 11 bases lay between the germline ends. The CDR3 sequence is CASSYVRGLYGYTF. CDR3 sequence (DNA): TGTGCCAGCAGTTACGTCCGTGGCCTCTATGGCTACACCTTC.

V usage is TRBV7-2 and J usage is TRBJ2-6, with D possibly TRBD1 on 6 matching bases. V lost 2 bases and J lost 4, with 12 bases in between. The CDR3 length is 16 residues. Germline V gene lookup returns CDR1 SGHTA and CDR2 FQGNSA. This CDR3 is CASSLQNRVGANVLTF. For the CDR3, the DNA is TGTGCCAGCAGCTTACAGAACAGGGTCGGGGCCAACGTCCTGACTTTC.

This clonotype was counted at least ten times. The J gene is TRBJ2-3, the V gene TRBV14; D might be TRBD1 (6 bases). This CDR3 has 15 residues. Germline CDR1 SGHDN, CDR2 FVKESK. Deletions cut 1 base from V and 6 bases from J, with 14 bases between. The CDR3, as DNA: TGTGCCAGCAGCCAAGCGGGGCCCCAGGGGGATACGCAGTATTTT. It codes for CASSQAGPQGDTQYF.

This rearrangement joins TRBV3-1 to TRBJ2-7; 7 bases line up with TRBD1. CDR3 length equals 22 residues. The germline V gene encodes CDR1 LGHDT and CDR2 YNNKEL (reference sequence). Unmatched junction bases numbered 24, after V lost 0 bases and J lost 1 base. The CDR3 DNA reads TGTGCCAGCAGCCAAGATCCAAGTTCGCGAACTAGGGGGCCCACACTTTCCTACGAGCAGTACTTC. This encodes CASSQDPSSRTRGPTLSYEQYF.

The chain carries TRBV18 and TRBJ2-2; no firm D call. Between the trimmed V and J ends, which lost 0 bases and 7 bases, there was a span of 9 bases. The CDR3 loop spans 14 amino acids. Germline lookup yields CDR1 KGHSH and CDR2 LQKENI. The CDR3: CASSPPRGSGELFF. CDR3 sequence (DNA): TGTGCCAGCTCACCACCGCGAGGAAGCGGGGAGCTGTTTTTT. The complete variable domain, with remaining parts taken from reference TRBV18 and TRBJ2-2, reads NAGVMQNPRHLVRRRGQEARLRCSPMKGHSHVYWYRQLPEEGLKFMVYLQKENIIDESGMPKERFSAEFPKEGPSILRIQQVVRGDSAAYFCASSPPRGSGELFFGEGSRLTVL.

The chain links TRBV14 to TRBJ1-2; D possibly corresponds to TRBD1 (5 bases). In germline, CDR1 is SGHDN, CDR2 FVKESK. CDR3 length: 13 amino acids. V was shortened by 0 bases and J by 8 bases, with 10 bases between the two germline ends. CDR3 sequence (DNA): TGTGCCAGCAGCCAAGAAGGGGTTTGGGGCTACACCTTC. Encoded protein: CASSQEGVWGYTF.

The V and J genes are TRBV11-2 and TRBJ2-1; D could derive from TRBD1 or TRBD2 (5 bases each). Germline V lookup: CDR1 SGHAT, CDR2 FQNNGV. V gave up 1 base and J gave up 5 bases, with 9 bases separating them. The CDR3 contains 14 residues. CDR3 loop: CASSLAGPHNEQFF. The CDR3 DNA sequence: TGTGCCAGCAGCTTAGCGGGACCTCACAATGAGCAGTTCTTC.